This T cell receptor beta chain was documented in a study of shared clonotypes between healthy human individuals. Across the whole study: The people who gave samples were a couple of women and three men aged 18 to 49. Study results and limitations: It was only blood that was sampled, and tissue repertoires likely differ. Relative to clonotypes present in all four donors, those not shared had lower generation probabilities.

For this clone: No antigen is known for it.

The CDR3 spans 16 residues. The germline V gene encodes CDR1 PRHDT and CDR2 FYEKMQ (reference sequence). The V gene end was trimmed by 4 bases and the J gene end by 7 bases; junction bases not matched to a gene: 10. CD45RO-negative cells were positively selected for CCR7, leaving out terminally differentiated effector memory CD45RA+ cells. It was at deep level that the assay was run. Libraries were prepared by immunoSEQ multiplex PCR; TCRdb keeps only in-frame clonotypes and omits some of them. The sample lists some 2.1 million clones, approximately 95% occurring once. V usage is TRBV13 and J usage is TRBJ2-1, with 10 bases that match TRBD2. This sequence was found in a man aged 18 to 30 in good health. The sequenced material came from naive CD8+ T cells sorted from blood. CDR3 protein: CASSSLAGLASNEQFF. CDR3 in DNA: TGTGCCAGCAGCTCCCTCGCGGGACTAGCGTCAAATGAGCAGTTCTTC. The whole variable domain, remainder taken from reference TRBV13 and TRBJ2-1, is AAGVIQSPRHLIKEKRETATLKCYPIPRHDTVYWYQQGPGQDPQFLISFYEKMQSDKGSIPDRFSAQQFSDYHSELNMSSLELGDSALYFCASSSLAGLASNEQFFGPGTRLTVL.